The sequence of this T cell receptor beta chain was determined in a study of blood T cell repertoires in COVID-19 (dated by TCRdb to 2019 to 2021). In the study overall: Samples covering the acute and convalescent phases of COVID-19 were provided by collaborators in the United States, Italy and Spain. Subjects who had been exposed to COVID-19, were actively infected with it, or had recovered from it provided the deeply sampled blood TCRbeta repertoires that made up the dataset. The repertoires were released in a freely available public database intended as a resource for research on the immune response to SARS-CoV-2. Samples came from the ongoing ImmuneRACE study (first 160 participants) plus 1,254 subjects from 6 global collaborators. The sample metadata nearly always contained a de-identified subject ID, COVID-19 status, age in years and sex. The material from the prospective study consisted of cDNA or gDNA derived from T cells, B-cell-depleted T cells, or PBMCs. HLA class I and class II types, where available, came from metadata supplied by the sample provider rather than from assay-based typing. The paper as a whole reports these results and caveats: How much clinical and demographic metadata was included differed by source and by participant, and the metadata was provided uncurated.

As regards this clone: Its antigen target is currently unknown. Base qualities are not recorded, but no much larger clone differs from it by a single base.

The immunoSEQ Assay, a bias-controlled multiplex PCR, was used to amplify TCRbeta CDR3 regions from genomic DNA. The original methods were these. Within the assay, amplification of reference gene primers was used to estimate how many nucleated cells each sample contained. To quantify the absolute abundance of each unique TCRbeta CDR3 rearrangement, sequence reads were collapsed and filtered. For each sample, productive Simpson clonality was calculated by taking the square root of Simpson's diversity index across productive rearrangements. TCRdb obtained this table from immuneACCESS and retained in-frame rearrangements with V and J assigned. These tables miss some clones; where compared with another copy, unresolved V genes account for less than half of the shortfall, and the remainder is unexplained. V and J calls plus clone size are reproduced from that table; the DNA served to infer D and trimming. The sample has approximately 200,000 clones on record, approximately 83% of them singletons. The leading ten clones occupy roughly 3.5% of the sample.

The collaborating institutions used their own protocols to collect whole blood in K2EDTA tubes. For TCRbeta analysis, collaborators shipped samples in one of three forms: frozen whole blood, isolated PBMCs, or DNA extracted from either of those sample types. V lost 8 bases and J lost 14 bases; the stretch between them is 17 bases long. CDR3 length: 11 amino acids, cysteine to phenylalanine. Only the CDR3 portion is preserved as DNA: 33 bases, with reading frame beginning at the first base. From a lookup of the germline V gene (reference sequence), CDR1 and CDR2 are SEHNR and FQNEAQ. The rearrangement combines TRBV7-9 with TRBJ2-3; a tentative D match to TRBD2 spans 6 bases. The specimen sequenced was peripheral blood. The TCR was taken from a man in his sixties with acute or convalescent COVID-19. CDR3 reads: CASREGGNPYF. The DNA sequence is TGTGCCAGCCGAGAGGGCGGGAATCCGTATTTT.